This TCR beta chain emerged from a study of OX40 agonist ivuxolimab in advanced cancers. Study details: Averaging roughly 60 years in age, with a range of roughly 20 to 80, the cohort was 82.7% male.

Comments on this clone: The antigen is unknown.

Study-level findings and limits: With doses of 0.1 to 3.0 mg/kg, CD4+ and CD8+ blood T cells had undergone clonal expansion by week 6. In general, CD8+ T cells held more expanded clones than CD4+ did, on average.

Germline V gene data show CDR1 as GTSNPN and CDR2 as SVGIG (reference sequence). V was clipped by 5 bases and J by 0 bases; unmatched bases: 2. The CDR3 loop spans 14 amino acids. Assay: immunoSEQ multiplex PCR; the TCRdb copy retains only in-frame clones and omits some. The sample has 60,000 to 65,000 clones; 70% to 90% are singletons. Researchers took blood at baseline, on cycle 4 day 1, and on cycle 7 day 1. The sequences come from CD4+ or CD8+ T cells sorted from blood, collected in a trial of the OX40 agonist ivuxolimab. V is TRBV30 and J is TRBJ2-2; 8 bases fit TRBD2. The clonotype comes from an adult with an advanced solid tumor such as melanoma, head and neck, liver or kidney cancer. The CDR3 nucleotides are TGTGCCTGGGGCGGGGGGCCGAACACCGGGGAGCTGTTTTTT. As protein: CAWGGGPNTGELFF.